The entry below describes one TCR beta chain. Germline V gene sequence: CDR1 SGHRS, CDR2 YFSETQ. The CDR3 is 17 amino acids. Trimming pared 3 bases from V and 3 bases from J, leaving 21 bases between. This sample was included in a study of blood T cell repertoires in COVID-19. Study-wide background: Donors in the United States, Italy and Spain gave samples during acute or convalescent COVID-19. PBMCs, B-cell-depleted T cells, or T cells provided the cDNA or gDNA that made up the material.

Authors' analysis steps: Nucleated cell counts were estimated from reference gene primer amplification. The method was immunoSEQ multiplex PCR; TCRdb's version includes in-frame clones alone and lacks a portion of them. V, J and clone size are taken as reported in that table, and D and trimming were inferred from the DNA itself. Of about 400,000 clones in the sample, roughly 86% were seen once. The chain employs TRBV5-1 and TRBJ1-2; TRBD1 might be the D (5 bases). The source is a human donor in a cohort sampled during active COVID-19. Sequencing was performed on peripheral blood. CDR3 region: CASSSGHDGEWDYGYTF. CDR3 nucleotide sequence: TGCGCCAGCAGCTCAGGACATGATGGTGAATGGGACTATGGCTACACCTTC.